This paragraph covers one T cell receptor (beta chain) sequence. The data originate from a study of blood T cell repertoires in COVID-19. Study-level background: Whether acute or convalescent, the COVID-19 samples came from the United States, Italy and Spain. Nucleic acid was either cDNA or gDNA, and it came from T cells, B-cell-depleted T cells, or PBMCs.

Authors' processing steps: It was from reference gene primer amplification that nucleated cell counts were estimated. The data were produced by immunoSEQ multiplex PCR, yet TCRdb's version contains in-frame clones alone and is incomplete. The V and J calls and clone size are taken from that table; D and trimming were inferred from the DNA. The table records over 60,000 clones, around nine tenths of them present only once. The CDR3 loop spans 17 amino acids. The V segment lost 0 bases and the J segment 2 bases; nucleotides outside the gene matches: 9. Germline loops: CDR1 SGHNT, CDR2 YYREEE (reference sequence).

The material sequenced was peripheral blood. The chain has TRBV5-4 and TRBJ2-3, with TRBD2 identical over 7 bases. This sequence was found in a woman older than 75 with active or convalescent COVID-19. The CDR3 sequence: CASSLESGRPVTDTQYF. The CDR3 DNA sequence: TGTGCCAGCAGCTTGGAATCCGGGAGGCCGGTCACAGATACGCAGTATTTT. The full variable domain, rest sourced from reference TRBV5-4 and TRBJ2-3, is ETGVTQSPTHLIKTRGQQVTLRCSSQSGHNTVSWYQQALGQGPQFIFQYYREEENGRGNFPPRFSGLQFPNYSSELNVNALELDDSALYLCASSLESGRPVTDTQYFGPGTRLTVL.